The clone carrying this T cell receptor (beta chain) has a count of ten or more. The antigen remains undetermined. TCR beta CDR3 sequences were amplified from RNA transcripts. The TCR CDR3 first-round RT-PCR relied on the HTBI primer set. From the multiplex PCR reads, TCRdb called clonotypes with MiXCR, one entry per CDR3 protein. The table shows hundreds of thousands of distinct CDR3 sequences, with 14% occurring only once. This sample is part of a study of T cells in Graves' hyperthyroidism and ophthalmopathy. General study results and limits: A 13 V-J model separated ophthalmopathy from stable hyperthyroidism.

The CDR3 is 16 amino acids. Germline CDR1 and CDR2: SGHDT and YYEEEE. The V gene end was trimmed by 2 bases and the J gene end by 2 bases; junction bases not matched to a gene: 10. Out of over 9 ml of fresh peripheral blood came the PBMCs. The TCR comes from a woman aged 45 to 65 with Graves' ophthalmopathy. Sequencing was performed on blood. The chain carries TRBV5-6 and TRBJ2-7; 7 nucleotides line up with TRBD2. In DNA, the CDR3 is TGTGCCAGCAGCTTTGGGACTCGGACTAGTACCTACGAGCAGTACTTC. This encodes CASSFGTRTSTYEQYF. The full variable domain, rest sourced from reference TRBV5-6 and TRBJ2-7, is DAGVTQSPTHLIKTRGQQVTLRCSPKSGHDTVSWYQQALGQGPQFIFQYYEEEERQRGNFPDRFSGHQFPNYSSELNVNALLLGDSALYLCASSFGTRTSTYEQYFGPGTRLTVT.